The 22 T cell receptor beta chains given below trace back to one sample, sequenced in a study of T cells in Graves' hyperthyroidism and ophthalmopathy. Amplification yielded TCR beta CDR3 regions, with RNA transcripts as the source. An initial round of RT-PCR targeting the TCR CDR3 relied on the HTBI primer set. TCRdb reprocessed the multiplex PCR reads via MiXCR and lists one record per CDR3 protein. The repertoire holds over 350,000 distinct CDR3 sequences, with 15% to 20% as singletons. The specimen was blood. The receptors were gathered from a man aged 18 to 30 with Graves' ophthalmopathy.

J is TRBJ2-7 and V is TRBV14, with D possibly being TRBD1 or TRBD2 (5 bases each). V lost 0 bases and J lost 2, with 20 bases in between. Germline V gene data show CDR1 as SGHDN and CDR2 as FVKESK. CDR3 length equals 18 residues. CDR3 sequence reads: CASSQELWGTDRTYEQYF. The CDR3 DNA reads TGTGCCAGCAGCCAAGAGCTATGGGGGACGGATAGAACCTACGAGCAGTACTTC.

The sample holds many counts of this clonotype. V is TRBV11-2 and J is TRBJ2-1, with 10 bases matching TRBD1. In germline, CDR1 is SGHAT, CDR2 FQNNGV. This CDR3 has 15 amino acids. Trimming cost V 3 bases and J 3 bases; bases outside gene matches: 2. The CDR3 loop is CASSFWDRGYNEQFF. As DNA, the CDR3 is TGTGCCAGCAGCTTCTGGGACAGGGGCTACAATGAGCAGTTCTTC.

This clonotype has at least ten counts. The chain links TRBV6-2 or TRBV6-3 to TRBJ2-1; a possible D gene is TRBD1 (6 bases). Trimming cost V 5 bases and J 4 bases, with 12 bases left between them. CDR1 and CDR2 (germline): MNHEY, SVGEGT. The CDR3 consists of 14 residues. CDR3 residues: CASSPVDRYNEQFF. CDR3 nucleotides: TGTGCCAGCAGTCCAGTAGACAGGTACAATGAGCAGTTCTTC.

This clonotype was seen only a few times. The chain recombines TRBV9 with TRBJ2-5; 10 positions agree with TRBD2. J lost 5 bases, V lost 2 bases, and 9 bases had no gene match. The germline CDR1 and CDR2 sequences are SGDLS and YYNGEE. The CDR3 runs 16 residues. Written as DNA, the CDR3 is TGTGCCAGCAGCGTCTCAGCGGGGGGGCCCCAGGAGACCCAGTACTTC. It specifies CASSVSAGGPQETQYF.

This clonotype was counted ten times or more. This chain links TRBV7-8 with TRBJ1-1; tentatively, D is TRBD1 (5 bases). The CDR3 consists of 16 residues. V was trimmed by 2 bases and J by 0 bases, leaving 13 bases between them. Germline CDR1 is SGHVS and CDR2 is FQNEAQ. CDR3 sequence: CASSLPPEGVNTEAFF. CDR3 sequence (DNA): TGTGCCAGCAGCTTACCCCCGGAAGGGGTGAACACTGAAGCTTTCTTT.

At least ten counts were recorded for this clonotype. The chain links TRBV28 to TRBJ2-7; 7 bases are a match to TRBD1. This CDR3 spans 16 amino acids. Germline lookup yields CDR1 MDHEN and CDR2 SYDVKM. With 7 bases clipped from V and 3 bases from J, the junction kept 15 bases outside the gene matches. The CDR3 nucleotides read TGTGCCAGCAATCCCGCCGGAACGACAGGGATCTACGAGCAGTACTTC. This sequence encodes CASNPAGTTGIYEQYF.

This clonotype was seen ten or more times. The chain couples TRBV12-3 or TRBV12-4 to TRBJ2-1, with TRBD2 matching 7 bases. The CDR3 is 18 amino acids. V lost 1 base, J lost 0 bases, and 9 bases stayed unmatched. The CDR3 coding sequence is TGTGCCAGCAGTTTAGTGGCGGGGGAAGGGAGCTCCTACAATGAGCAGTTCTTC. The encoded protein is CASSLVAGEGSSYNEQFF.

Ten or more counts support this clonotype. The J gene is TRBJ1-4, the V gene TRBV12-3 or TRBV12-4; D possibly corresponds to TRBD1 (5 bases). Trimming stripped 2 bases from V and 7 bases from J, with 11 bases between. The CDR3 is made up of 14 amino acids. DNA of the CDR3: TGTGCCAGCAGTTTATGGCAGGGTGGTGAAAAACTGTTTTTT. It is translated as CASSLWQGGEKLFF.

This clonotype has just a few counts. An end of the junction does not agree with germline; a read error may underlie this. The chain employs TRBV6-1 and TRBJ2-5, with D uncertain. The V gene's germline CDR1 is MNHNS and CDR2 SASEGT. The CDR3 has 12 residues. The CDR3 loop reads CAGSETGETQYF. CDR3 nucleotides: TGTGCCGGCAGTGAAACGGGAGAGACCCAGTACTTC.

The table lists this clonotype with a few counts. The chain joins TRBV7-9 to TRBJ2-5; 12 nucleotides line up with TRBD1. This CDR3 contains 16 residues. Trimming at V came to 2 bases and at J to 4 bases, leaving 5 bases not matched to a gene. The V gene's germline CDR1 is SEHNR and CDR2 FQNEAQ (reference sequence). For the CDR3, the DNA is TGTGCCAGCAGCTTAAGGGACAGGGGGCGCGTAGAGACCCAGTACTTC. Its translation is CASSLRDRGRVETQYF. The full variable domain, in which reference TRBV7-9 and TRBJ2-5 provide the parts outside the CDR3, is DTGVSQNPRHKITKRGQNVTFRCDPISEHNRLYWYRQTLGQGPEFLTYFQNEAQLEKSRLLSDRFSAERPKGSFSTLEIQRTEQGDSAMYLCASSLRDRGRVETQYFGPGTRLLVL.

This clonotype has a handful of counts. The genes are TRBV10-3 and TRBJ1-1, with TRBD1 identical over 9 bases. CDR3 length equals 14 residues. CDR1 ENHRY and CDR2 SYGVKD come from the germline V gene. V was clipped by 5 bases and J by 4 bases; unmatched bases: 5. Here the CDR3 DNA reads TGTGCCATCAGTTCAGACAGGGGGTCCACTGAAGCTTTCTTT. This gives the protein CAISSDRGSTEAFF.

This clonotype was recorded a few times. V usage is TRBV2 and J usage is TRBJ2-1; 8 bases are a match to TRBD1. The trim removed 3 bases at V and 12 bases at J, leaving 13 bases unmatched. This CDR3 is 15 amino acids long. Germline CDR1 is SNHLY and CDR2 is FYNNEI. DNA of the CDR3: TGTGCCAGCAGTGAGCAGGGGGCTCCCTCGGCGTGGCAGTTCTTC. Its protein product is CASSEQGAPSAWQFF.

This clonotype was counted many times. V is TRBV29-1 and J is TRBJ1-1; D is perhaps TRBD1 (5 bases). The CDR3 runs 11 residues. Looked up from germline, CDR1 is SQVTM and CDR2 is ANQGSEA. The CDR3 protein is CSVGGDAEAFF. The CDR3 DNA reads TGCAGTGTAGGAGGGGACGCTGAAGCTTTCTTT.

The rearrangement uses TRBV9 and TRBJ2-1; the D gene is possibly TRBD2 (7 bases). The CDR3 is 15 residues long. The germline V gene has CDR1 SGDLS and CDR2 YYNGEE. The V end lost 3 bases, the J end lost 5 bases, and 15 bases lay between the germline ends. The CDR3 DNA reads TGTGCCAGCAGCGAGGAGGGGGGGATTGACAATGAGCAGTTCTTC. This sequence encodes CASSEEGGIDNEQFF.

The genes are TRBV6-1 and TRBJ2-5, with TRBD1 matching 9 bases. CDR3 length: 16 amino acids. Germline V gene sequence: CDR1 MNHNS, CDR2 SASEGT. Germline trimming cut 6 bases from V and 5 bases from J; bases unmatched to any gene: 13. DNA for the CDR3: TGTGCCAGCAGCCAAACAAACAGGGGGCTCCGGGAGACCCAGTACTTC. Encoded protein: CASSQTNRGLRETQYF.

At least ten counts were recorded for this clonotype. The chain links TRBV2 to TRBJ2-7; D gene uncertain. This CDR3 spans 15 amino acids. Germline CDR1 SNHLY, CDR2 FYNNEI. The V and J ends lost 1 base and 4 bases respectively, with 14 bases between them. The CDR3 region is CASSEGSDRSYEQYF. The CDR3 bases are TGTGCCAGCAGTGAAGGTTCCGACCGGAGTTACGAGCAGTACTTC.

This clonotype was detected ten times or more. The rearrangement uses TRBV11-2 and TRBJ2-1; perhaps TRBD2 as D (5 bases). There are 12 residues in the CDR3. Germline CDR1 SGHAT, CDR2 FQNNGV. The ends were cut back, 5 bases at V and 8 bases at J, with 10 bases in the middle. The CDR3 spells CASSQGSDEQFF. In nucleotides, the CDR3 is TGTGCCAGCAGCCAAGGTAGCGATGAGCAGTTCTTC. The full variable domain, in which reference TRBV11-2 and TRBJ2-1 provide the parts outside the CDR3, is EAGVAQSPRYKIIEKRQSVAFWCNPISGHATLYWYQQILGQGPKLLIQFQNNGVVDDSQLPKDRFSAERLKGVDSTLKIQPAKLEDSAVYLCASSQGSDEQFFGPGTRLTVL.

This clonotype was counted many times. The J gene is TRBJ1-1, the V gene TRBV9; D uncertain. With 0 bases removed from V and 0 bases from J, the gap between germline ends came to 9 bases. This CDR3 region has 15 residues. CDR1 SGDLS and CDR2 YYNGEE come from the germline V gene. CDR3 protein: CASSVASFMNTEAFF. The CDR3 DNA is TGTGCCAGCAGCGTAGCAAGTTTCATGAACACTGAAGCTTTCTTT.

This chain connects TRBV12-3 or TRBV12-4 to TRBJ2-3; 7 bases agree with TRBD2. The CDR3 totals 15 residues. J lost 2 bases, V lost 7 bases, and 9 bases had no gene match. DNA for the CDR3: TGTGCCAGCATCCATCCGGGACTAAACACAGATACGCAGTATTTT. Protein product: CASIHPGLNTDTQYF.

About this clonotype: Being one base from a much bigger clone, this may be a read error. CDR3 protein: CASSLLAVNSYEQCF. The CDR3, as DNA: TGTGCCAGCAGCTTGCTGGCGGTGAATTCCTACGAGCAGTGCTTC. The rearrangement links TRBV5-6 to TRBJ2-7; D not resolved. Germline V gene sequence: CDR1 SGHDT, CDR2 YYEEEE. This CDR3 is built from 15 residues.

For this clonotype: This could be a read error, since a much larger clone is one nucleotide away. The rearrangement joins TRBV9 to TRBJ2-1; D not certain. The CDR3 consists of 10 residues. V dropped 7 bases and J dropped 5 bases, with 4 bases sitting between them. Germline-derived CDR1 and CDR2 are SGDLS and YYNGEE. Here the CDR3 reads CASGNNEQFF. CDR3 in DNA: TGTGCCAGCGGGAACAATGAGCAGTTCTTC.

This clonotype was seen at least ten times. V gene TRBV5-1 combines with J gene TRBJ1-5; 8 nucleotides agree with TRBD1. The CDR3 covers 19 residues. The V segment lost 2 bases and the J segment 0 bases; nucleotides outside the gene matches: 13. The germline gives CDR1 SGHRS, CDR2 YFSETQ. The CDR3 reads CASSLTQGAMEDSNQPQHF. The CDR3 bases are TGCGCCAGCAGCTTAACGCAGGGGGCTATGGAAGATAGCAATCAGCCCCAGCATTTT.